This is a list of T cell receptor beta chains from one sample in a study of blood T cell repertoires in COVID-19. Sequencing used immunoSEQ multiplex PCR; TCRdb keeps in-frame clones, though not all of them. Among about 250,000 clones listed, 85% to 90% were seen once. The sequenced sample was peripheral blood. The receptors derive from a woman in her fifties or sixties with COVID-19, enrolled during active disease. The CDR3 runs from the conserved cysteine through the conserved F or W. A D gene is named only where the DNA matches it firmly. Expanded clones get a size class; other rows say once, few or many, or leave the size out.

NA,TRBJ2-3,TRBV12-3/TRBV12-4,NA,CASSLAGPDTQYF,TGTGCCAGCAGTTTAGCGGGGCCAGATACGCAGTATTTT
NA,TRBJ1-1,TRBV19,NA,CAVGRLNTEAFF,TGTGCTGTAGGGAGGCTGAACACTGAAGCTTTCTTT
NA,TRBJ2-7,TRBV3-1/TRBV3-2,NA,CASSQIREYEQYF,TGTGCCAGCAGCCAGATTCGAGAGTACGAGCAGTACTTC
TRBD2,TRBJ2-5,TRBV7-6,once,CASSLSGGGAETQYF,TGTGCCAGCAGCTTAAGTGGCGGGGGGGCGGAGACCCAGTACTTC
TRBD1,TRBJ1-1,TRBV19,NA,CASSMGQGALPEAFF,TGTGCCAGTAGTATGGGTCAGGGGGCTTTGCCTGAAGCTTTCTTT
NA,TRBJ2-1,TRBV14,NA,CASSQGANVVAEQFF,TGTGCCAGCAGCCAAGGGGCGAATGTGGTGGCTGAGCAGTTCTTC
TRBD1,TRBJ2-7,TRBV6-5,NA,CASSYSNRGLSGQYF,TGTGCCAGCAGTTACTCGAACAGGGGGCTGTCCGGGCAGTACTTC
TRBD1,TRBJ2-2,TRBV6-2/TRBV6-3,few,CASSYQGANTGELFF,TGTGCCAGCAGTTACCAGGGGGCGAACACCGGGGAGCTGTTTTTT
TRBD1,TRBJ1-3,TRBV9,NA,CASSVAQGPGNTIYF,TGTGCCAGCAGCGTAGCACAGGGGCCTGGAAACACCATATATTTT
NA,TRBJ1-2,TRBV7-2,NA,CASSLDPTDYYGYTF,TGTGCCAGCAGCTTAGACCCGACGGACTACTATGGCTACACCTTC
TRBD2,TRBJ2-3,TRBV7-2,NA,CASSLSGGATDTQYF,TGTGCCAGCAGCCTTAGCGGGGGGGCAACAGATACGCAGTATTTT
NA,TRBJ1-5,TRBV7-8,NA,CASSLRTSYSNQPQHF,TGTGCCAGCAGCTTAAGGACAAGTTATAGCAATCAGCCCCAGCATTTT
NA,TRBJ1-2,TRBV27,NA,CASSLKGHYGYTF,TGTGCCAGCAGTTTAAAGGGGCACTATGGCTACACCTTC
NA,TRBJ1-6,TRBV3-1/TRBV3-2,once,CASSQVRTGSPLHF,TGTGCCAGCAGCCAAGTTCGAACGGGATCACCCCTCCACTTT
NA,TRBJ1-1,TRBV15,NA,CATSREGVNTEAFF,TGTGCCACCAGCAGAGAGGGAGTGAACACTGAAGCTTTCTTT
TRBD1,TRBJ2-7,TRBV27,NA,CASSLQGGYEQYF,TGTGCCAGCAGTCTACAGGGGGGCTACGAGCAGTACTTC
TRBD1,TRBJ2-5,TRBV5-1,NA,CASSLQGARETQYF,TGCGCCAGCAGCTTGCAGGGGGCGAGAGAGACCCAGTACTTC
TRBD1,TRBJ2-5,TRBV5-4,NA,CASSFRGPGETQYF,TGTGCCAGCAGCTTCAGGGGGCCCGGGGAGACCCAGTACTTC
NA,TRBJ1-4,TRBV13,NA,CASSFGATNEKLFF,TGTGCCAGCAGCTTCGGAGCAACTAATGAAAAACTGTTTTTT
TRBD1,TRBJ1-4,TRBV9,few,CASSVVGQGGEKLFF,TGTGCCAGCAGCGTAGTGGGACAGGGGGGTGAAAAACTGTTTTTT
NA,TRBJ2-5,TRBV6-2/TRBV6-3,NA,CASSYAGIETQYF,TGTGCCAGCAGTTACGCGGGGATCGAGACCCAGTACTTC
TRBD1,TRBJ1-2,TRBV2,NA,CASRLTGDYGYTF,TGTGCCAGCAGGTTAACAGGGGATTATGGCTACACCTTC
NA,TRBJ1-1,TRBV6-2/TRBV6-3,NA,CASSYSRGGLNTEAFF,TGTGCCAGCAGTTACTCGAGGGGAGGACTGAACACTGAAGCTTTCTTT
NA,TRBJ1-2,TRBV7-8,NA,CASSLGTANYGYTF,TGTGCCAGCAGCTTAGGTACAGCTAACTATGGCTACACCTTC
NA,TRBJ1-4,TRBV6-5,NA,CASSYRQYATNEKLFF,TGTGCCAGCAGTTACCGACAGTACGCAACTAATGAAAAACTGTTTTTT
NA,TRBJ1-3,TRBV7-7,NA,CASSPGSLAGNTIYF,TGTGCTAGCAGCCCAGGGTCCCTGGCTGGAAACACCATATATTTT